This T cell receptor beta chain stems from a study of CXCR3-negative and CXCR3-positive naive CD8 T cells. The authors made the TRB cDNA libraries by 5' RACE using UMI labels. TCRdb re-analyzed the 5' RACE reads; it lists each CDR3 protein once, without DNA. The listing records tens of thousands of distinct CDR3 sequences. Overall study results and limits: In both naive subsets diversity was comparably high, whereas memory CD8+ cells showed much lower diversity. CXCR3-negative and CXCR3-positive naive cells shared comparable TRBV-TRBJ usage, but memory cells did not. Comparison of naive cells showed more hydrophobic TRB CDR3s in CXCR3-positive than in CXCR3-negative naive cells.

Remarks on this clonotype: Its target is not known.

Looked up from germline, CDR1 is SGHRS and CDR2 is YFSETQ. The CDR3 has 17 residues. Sorts performed in triplicate captured 300,000 cells each from every CD8+ T cell subset. Among CD8+ T cells, naive ones were CD45RO-CCR7+CD27+CD95-. This TCR was sampled from a human donor in good health. Some clones in this sample may be carry-over from other donors' samples. This chain joins TRBV5-1 and TRBJ2-6; there is no DNA to check the TCRdb D call of TRBD1. Material: naive CXCR3+ CD8+ T cells from blood. Subset: CD45RO-CCR7+CD27+CD95- naive CD8+ T cells expressing CXCR3 (TNR3+). The CDR3 is CASSLESWGTGANVLTF.